The subject of this entry is one T cell receptor beta chain. These data belong to a study of T-cell memory formation after mild COVID-19. The CDR3 totals 13 residues. CDR1 is MNHEY and CDR2 is SMNVEV in the germline V gene (reference sequence). Trimming took off 3 bases at V and 11 bases at J, with 16 bases between the two ends. TCRdb re-called the 5' RACE reads with MiXCR, one entry per CDR3 protein. The sample carries more than 120,000 distinct CDR3 sequences, over 15% recorded once. Sequencing was done on a sample of PBMCs or a T cell subset sorted from them (not recorded which). The TCR comes from an adult woman who had mild COVID-19 (a few samples of this study predate the infection). Cell type and time point are not known. J is TRBJ1-1 and V is TRBV27; D is ambiguous. CDR3 residues: CASSFSVGRDAFF. CDR3 DNA: TGTGCCAGCAGTTTTTCGGTGGGGAGAGATGCTTTCTTT.